This T cell receptor (beta chain) was profiled in a study of blood T cell repertoires in COVID-19. At the level of the study: Samples of COVID-19 (acute and convalescent) were obtained from the United States, Italy and Spain. T cells, B-cell-depleted T cells, or PBMCs supplied cDNA or gDNA.

Original methodology: For nucleated cells, counts were estimated from reference gene primer amplification. The assay was immunoSEQ multiplex PCR, and TCRdb's table has in-frame clones only and misses some. V and J calls and clone size follow that table, whereas D and trimming were derived from the DNA. The table lists approximately 170,000 clones, 74% of them singletons. Germline V CDR1 and CDR2: SGHNT, YYREEE (reference sequence). This CDR3 region has 13 residues. Trimming cost V 4 bases and J 10 bases, with 15 bases left between them. The sequence was obtained from a woman older than 75 with acute or convalescent COVID-19. The sequenced material came from peripheral blood. The rearrangement uses TRBV5-4 and TRBJ2-1, with D perhaps TRBD2 (5 bases). CDR3 coding DNA: TGTGCCAGCAGCAGAGGAGAGGGAGTAGAGCAGTTCTTC. Protein: CASSRGEGVEQFF.